This is a list of T cell receptor beta chains from one sample in a study of blood T cell repertoires in COVID-19. Repertoires were generated with immunoSEQ multiplex PCR, while TCRdb's copy carries only in-frame clones and drops some. Here the sample spans 100,000 to 150,000 clones, about four fifths being singletons. What was sequenced was peripheral blood. The receptors derive from a man aged 80 or over with active or convalescent COVID-19. Both conserved end residues are part of each CDR3. D genes are given only for firm matches. Part of the rows lack a size; the others show once, few, many or a class for expanded clones.

j_gene,v_gene,abundance,d_gene,CDR3aa,CDR3nt
TRBJ2-7,TRBV2,-,-,CASKNREYEQYF,TGTGCCAGCAAGAACAGGGAATACGAGCAGTACTTC
TRBJ1-3,TRBV5-4,few,TRBD1,CASSLKQGLGNTIYF,TGTGCCAGCAGCTTAAAACAGGGGCTGGGAAACACCATATATTTT
TRBJ2-5,TRBV12-3/TRBV12-4,-,TRBD2,CASSLRGGGTQYF,TGTGCCAGCAGCCTTCGCGGGGGGGGGACCCAGTACTTC
TRBJ2-7,TRBV7-6,-,-,CASSLEEGNSYEQYF,TGTGCCAGCAGCTTAGAGGAGGGCAACTCCTACGAGCAGTACTTC
TRBJ2-2,TRBV19,-,TRBD2,CASSPSSGGVTGELFF,TGTGCCAGTAGTCCCTCAAGCGGGGGGGTCACCGGGGAGCTGTTTTTT
TRBJ2-1,TRBV7-8,-,TRBD2,CASSSSGGSSYNEQFF,TGTGCCAGCAGCTCTAGCGGGGGCAGCTCCTACAATGAGCAGTTCTTC
TRBJ2-4,TRBV18,-,TRBD2,CASSPWNLAGEKPGPKNIQYF,TGTGCCAGCTCACCATGGAATCTAGCGGGGGAAAAGCCGGGACCCAAAAACATTCAGTACTTC
TRBJ1-2,TRBV4-3,-,-,CASSQDHQGNRAYGYTF,TGCGCCAGCAGCCAAGATCACCAGGGCAATAGGGCCTATGGCTACACCTTC
TRBJ1-3,TRBV3-1/TRBV3-2,once,-,CASSQGQASGNTIYF,TGTGCCAGCAGCCAAGGACAGGCTTCTGGAAACACCATATATTTT
TRBJ2-1,TRBV5-1,-,TRBD2,CASSQSGGQYNEQFF,TGCGCCAGCAGTCAGAGCGGGGGGCAGTACAATGAGCAGTTCTTC
TRBJ1-1,TRBV19,-,-,CASTTGLDTEAFF,TGTGCCAGTACCACAGGGTTGGACACTGAAGCTTTCTTT
TRBJ2-7,TRBV15,-,TRBD1,CATSSGTGSYEQYF,TGTGCCACCAGCAGCGGGACAGGGTCTTACGAGCAGTACTTC
TRBJ2-5,TRBV5-1,-,-,CASSLALGGGETQYF,TGCGCCAGCAGCTTGGCCCTGGGCGGGGGCGAGACCCAGTACTTC
TRBJ2-4,TRBV11-2,-,TRBD1,CASSARGRQGAAKNIQYF,TGTGCCAGCAGCGCGAGGGGGCGGCAGGGGGCTGCCAAAAACATTCAGTACTTC
TRBJ2-2,TRBV2,once,-,CAVHSGPGELFF,TGTGCCGTACATTCGGGTCCCGGGGAGCTGTTTTTT
TRBJ2-5,TRBV6-6,-,TRBD1,CASSADRVGYGGTQYF,TGTGCCAGCAGTGCGGACAGGGTGGGATATGGGGGGACCCAGTACTTC
TRBJ1-1,TRBV2,few,TRBD1,CAIQAGQPMNTEAFF,TGTGCCATCCAGGCGGGACAGCCCATGAACACTGAAGCTTTCTTT
TRBJ1-1,TRBV9,-,-,CASSPVGGNTEAFF,TGTGCCAGCAGCCCAGTCGGGGGGAACACTGAAGCTTTCTTT
TRBJ1-4,TRBV4-3,-,TRBD1,CASSQALGGNEKLFF,TGCGCCAGCAGCCAAGCTTTAGGGGGCAATGAAAAACTGTTTTTT
TRBJ2-1,TRBV2,few,TRBD2,CASSRGGALSNEQFF,TGTGCCAGCAGCCGCGGGGGGGCCCTTAGTAATGAGCAGTTCTTC
TRBJ1-5,TRBV2,-,TRBD1,CASSVGTASNQPQHF,TGTGCCAGCAGTGTGGGGACAGCAAGCAATCAGCCCCAGCATTTT
TRBJ1-2,TRBV7-9,-,-,CASSTDDYGYTF,TGTGCCAGCAGTACAGATGACTATGGCTACACCTTC
TRBJ1-3,TRBV7-6,-,-,CASSRESGSYSGNTIYF,TGTGCCAGCAGCCGAGAGTCAGGGTCATACTCTGGAAACACCATATATTTT
TRBJ1-2,TRBV6-5,-,TRBD1,CASSSTGGNGYTF,TGTGCCAGCAGTTCTACAGGGGGAAATGGCTACACCTTC
TRBJ1-1,TRBV10-3,once,-,CAISEGLLLNTEAFF,TGTGCCATCAGCGAGGGGCTCCTTTTGAACACTGAAGCTTTCTTT
TRBJ1-1,TRBV6-2/TRBV6-3,-,-,CASSYSGANTEAFF,TGTGCCAGCAGCTACTCAGGGGCAAACACTGAAGCTTTCTTT